This T cell receptor (beta chain) was obtained from a study of cytomegalovirus exposure and HLA in healthy donors. On the study more broadly: Unique TCRs from HLA-typed donors, 75 million to 100 million of them, were held in an early data release.

PCR primers comprised 60 Vbeta and 13 Jbeta primers. The assay was immunoSEQ multiplex PCR, and TCRdb's table has in-frame clones only and misses some. The data contain 120,000 to 150,000 clones, roughly four fifths of them singletons. Study results and caveats: Researchers reported in a later analysis that a missense DCLRE1C variant was tied to TCR beta V- and J-gene trimming. Several V segments, TRBV6-2 and TRBV6-3 among them, could not be told apart and were dropped.

Per germline, CDR1 ENHRY and CDR2 SYGVKD. With 6 bases removed from V and 7 bases from J, the gap between germline ends came to 22 bases. The CDR3 is made up of 16 amino acids. On this clone itself: Its target is not known.

Input material: PBMCs. The V gene is TRBV10-3, the J gene TRBJ1-5; possibly TRBD1 for D (5 bases). The sequence was obtained from a woman in her fifties or sixties in good health and CMV-seronegative. CDR3 sequence (DNA): TGTGCCATCAGGGGGGAAAGTGCGGGGTACAGGCAGCCCCAGCATTTT. Amino acid sequence: CAIRGESAGYRQPQHF.